This T cell receptor (beta chain) came from a study of technical replicates of blood from a few donors. Produced via immunoSEQ multiplex PCR; TCRdb's table is partial and in-frame only. Of 58,000 or so clones listed, 86% were seen once; the top ten hold 4.5% to 6%. The germline gives CDR1 SGHTA, CDR2 FQGNSA. CDR3 length: 14 amino acids. Trimming shortened V by 1 base and J by 6 bases, and 9 bases separated the two germline ends. What was sequenced was PBMCs. The clonotype comes from a human donor in good health. Some clones in this sample may be carry-over from other donors' samples. The rearrangement uses TRBV7-2 and TRBJ1-4; perhaps TRBD1 as D (6 bases). The CDR3 DNA follows: TGTGCCAGCAGCTTAGTCAGGGGTGATGAAAAACTGTTTTTT. Translated: CASSLVRGDEKLFF. Variable domain in full (rest from reference TRBV7-2 and TRBJ1-4): GAGVSQSPSNKVTEKGKDVELRCDPISGHTALYWYRQSLGQGLEFLIYFQGNSAPDKSGLPSDRFSAERTGGSVSTLTIQRTQQEDSAVYLCASSLVRGDEKLFFGSGTQLSVL.